The TCR beta chain under discussion was sequenced for a study of identical twins. Study observations and caveats: Its conclusions, products of cross-sectional statistical analysis, did not come from following the same donors. Excess sharing by twins proved weaker in beta out-of-frame sequences.

The CDR3 extends over 17 amino acids. The ends lost 7 bases at V and 0 bases at J; junction bases unmatched: 9. From germline, CDR1 is DFQATT and CDR2 SNEGSKA (reference sequence). The cDNA had a unique molecular identifier and a template-switch universal primer site. From the 5' RACE reads, TCRdb called clonotypes with MiXCR, one entry per CDR3 protein. The top ten clones hold around 0.52% of a sample with around 450,000 distinct CDR3 sequences, over 12% of them seen once. With respect to this clonotype: Its specificity is not known.

This sample was shared with a second study, whose subject was yellow fever vaccine responses in identical twins.

This sequence originates from a young woman in good health. The sample was CD4+ T cells sorted from blood. This rearrangement joins TRBV20-1 to TRBJ2-6, with TRBD1 identical over 10 bases. CDR3 residues: CSVPSGQGNSGANVLTF. The CDR3 nucleotides are TGCAGTGTACCCTCGGGACAGGGGAACTCTGGGGCCAACGTCCTGACTTTC.